The 27 T cell receptor beta chains presented below share a single source sample, sequenced in a study of cytomegalovirus exposure and HLA in healthy donors. The PCR was carried out with 60 Vbeta primers and 13 Jbeta primers. Sequenced by immunoSEQ multiplex PCR; TCRdb stores in-frame clones only, minus some. The data contain around 150,000 clones, around 76% of them singletons. Specimen: PBMCs. These receptors all come from a woman between 35 and 50 years old in good health and CMV-seronegative.

The genes are TRBV5-4 and TRBJ2-3; D possibly corresponds to TRBD2 (5 bases). Germline loops: CDR1 SGHNT, CDR2 YYREEE (reference sequence). CDR3 length: 13 amino acids. V was shortened by 0 bases and J by 5 bases, with 7 bases between the two germline ends. This CDR3 is CASSLDREDTQYF. The CDR3 DNA reads as TGTGCCAGCAGCTTGGACCGGGAAGATACGCAGTATTTT.

In its sample, this clone was seen a few times. The rearrangement links TRBV28 to TRBJ1-5; D remains unclear. The CDR3 length is 12 residues. The germline V gene has CDR1 MDHEN and CDR2 SYDVKM. Trimming shortened V by 2 bases and J by 7 bases, and 6 bases separated the two germline ends. This chain's CDR3 is CASSLERQPQHF. The CDR3 DNA sequence: TGTGCCAGCAGTTTAGAGAGGCAGCCCCAGCATTTT.

This sequence joins TRBV15 and TRBJ2-1, with D maybe TRBD1 (6 bases). V dropped 8 bases and J dropped 9 bases, with 17 bases sitting between them. CDR1 LNHNV and CDR2 YYDKDF come from the germline V gene (reference sequence). The CDR3 has 13 residues. CDR3: CATSDSPGSEQFF. The DNA for the CDR3 is TGTGCCACCTCGGACAGCCCGGGAAGTGAGCAGTTCTTC.

This CDR3 reads CASSQRAGQPYSYNEQFF. The CDR3 DNA sequence: TGTGCCAGCAGCCAGCGGGCCGGACAGCCTTACTCCTACAATGAGCAGTTCTTC. The genes are TRBV4-2 and TRBJ2-1; the D gene is possibly TRBD1 (6 bases). Germline CDR1 reads LGHNA; CDR2 reads YNFKEQ. The CDR3 contains 18 residues. V lost 3 bases to trimming and J lost 0 bases, with 18 bases between them.

This chain uses TRBV2 with TRBJ1-2, with 12 bases lining up with TRBD1. The CDR3 is 18 residues long. Trimming took 0 bases from V and 8 from J; bases not matched to a gene: 13. Germline CDR1 and CDR2: SNHLY and FYNNEI. The CDR3 bases are TGTGCCAGCAGTGAAGCGCTGGGACAGGGGGCGTCTGGTCGGGGCTACACCTTC. Amino acids: CASSEALGQGASGRGYTF. Using reference TRBV2 and TRBJ1-2 for the parts outside the CDR3, the full variable domain is EPEVTQTPSHQVTQMGQEVILRCVPISNHLYFYWYRQILGQKVEFLVSFYNNEISEKSEIFDDQFSVERPDGSNFTLKIRSTKLEDSAMYFCASSEALGQGASGRGYTFGSGTRLTVV.

The chain joins TRBV9 to TRBJ2-2; TRBD2 matches 11 bases. V was pared by 3 bases and J by 2 bases, with 9 bases of the junction left unmatched. Germline V CDR1 and CDR2: SGDLS, YYNGEE. The CDR3 length is 18 residues. The CDR3 reads CASSAGGGLAANTGELFF. The CDR3 DNA is TGTGCCAGCAGCGCTGGTGGGGGACTAGCGGCAAACACCGGGGAGCTGTTTTTT.

V is TRBV10-1 and J is TRBJ1-1, with a weak D call TRBD1 (5 bases). V lost 5 bases and J 2 bases, leaving 15 bases between the germline ends. The CDR3 has 15 residues. Germline lookup yields CDR1 WNHNN and CDR2 SYGVQD (reference sequence). The CDR3 here is CASSPLDKLNTEAFF. The CDR3 DNA is TGCGCCAGCAGTCCTCTGGACAAGTTAAACACTGAAGCTTTCTTT.

The CDR3 is CASSRLADYEQYF. The CDR3 DNA sequence: TGTGCCAGCAGCAGACTAGCCGACTACGAGCAGTACTTC. The chain uses TRBV27 and TRBJ2-7; TRBD2 aligns across 7 bases. V shed 6 bases and J 3 bases; nucleotides not matched to a gene: 5. The CDR3 contains 13 residues. Germline loops: CDR1 MNHEY, CDR2 SMNVEV (reference sequence).

The chain has TRBV7-9 and TRBJ2-7; possibly TRBD2 for D (6 bases). Germline lookup yields CDR1 SEHNR and CDR2 FQNEAQ (reference sequence). The V gene lost 11 bases and the J gene lost 4 bases, with 18 bases spanning the gap. The length of the CDR3 is 13 residues. The CDR3 region is CAGQFDSGYEQYF. Here the CDR3 DNA reads TGTGCCGGCCAATTCGATAGCGGATACGAGCAGTACTTC. The full variable domain, its missing parts supplied by reference TRBV7-9 and TRBJ2-7, is DTGVSQNPRHKITKRGQNVTFRCDPISEHNRLYWYRQTLGQGPEFLTYFQNEAQLEKSRLLSDRFSAERPKGSFSTLEIQRTEQGDSAMYLCAGQFDSGYEQYFGPGTRLTVT.

The rearrangement joins TRBV5-4 to TRBJ2-5, with 9 bases aligning to TRBD1. The CDR3 consists of 14 residues. V was clipped by 4 bases and J by 3 bases; unmatched bases: 4. CDR1 and CDR2 from the germline V gene are SGHNT and YYREEE (reference sequence). The chain's CDR3 is CASSPGQGKETQYF. The DNA of the CDR3 is TGTGCCAGCAGCCCGGGACAGGGCAAAGAGACCCAGTACTTC.

The chain couples TRBV5-4 to TRBJ1-1; D ambiguous. The CDR3 totals 14 residues. Germline V gene data show CDR1 as SGHNT and CDR2 as YYREEE (reference sequence). V was pared by 7 bases and J by 1 base, with 14 bases between. CDR3 DNA: TGTGCCAGCCCCGCGCTGCGTCCGAACACTGAAGCTTTCTTT. It translates to CASPALRPNTEAFF.

The V and J genes are TRBV7-3 and TRBJ2-2, with a possible D match to TRBD2 (6 bases). The V and J ends lost 4 bases and 7 bases respectively, with 10 bases between them. The CDR3 spans 13 residues. Germline values: CDR1 SGHTA, CDR2 FQGTGA. CDR3 protein: CASSSGGIGELFF. The CDR3 bases are TGTGCCAGCAGCTCCGGGGGAATCGGGGAGCTGTTTTTT.

The chain has TRBV14 and TRBJ1-2; D uncertain. Per germline, CDR1 SGHDN and CDR2 FVKESK. There are 12 residues in the CDR3. Trimming took 0 bases from V and 8 from J, leaving 7 bases between them. The DNA for the CDR3 is TGTGCCAGCAGCCAAGAAGGAGGGGGCTACACCTTC. It is translated as CASSQEGGGYTF.

The gene calls are TRBV19 and TRBJ1-2; D perhaps matches TRBD1 (6 bases). The V end lost 6 bases, the J end lost 0 bases, and 8 bases lay between the germline ends. Germline lookup yields CDR1 LNHDA and CDR2 SQIVND (reference sequence). CDR3 length: 13 residues. The CDR3 coding sequence is TGTGCCAGTAGGGACAGCACTAACTATGGCTACACCTTC. Its protein is CASRDSTNYGYTF.

A few counts support this clone. This rearrangement joins TRBV7-2 to TRBJ2-7, with 7 bases fitting TRBD2. V lost 7 bases to trimming and J lost 3 bases; unmatched junction nucleotides: 12. The CDR3 extends over 15 amino acids. Germline-derived CDR1 and CDR2 are SGHTA and FQGNSA. DNA of the CDR3: TGTGCCAGCACCCCTGGGGACTACAGCGTCTACGAGCAGTACTTC. It codes for CASTPGDYSVYEQYF.

This clone showed up just a few times. The rearrangement joins TRBV7-2 to TRBJ2-1; TRBD2 might be the D (5 bases). Germline assignment: CDR1 SGHTA and CDR2 FQGNSA. The CDR3 spans 15 residues. V was shortened by 0 bases and J by 3 bases, with 9 bases between the two germline ends. CDR3 DNA: TGTGCCAGCAGCTTAGCAGGTGGACTCTACAATGAGCAGTTCTTC. This translates into CASSLAGGLYNEQFF.

The rearrangement joins TRBV2 to TRBJ2-1; 7 nucleotides agree with TRBD1. CDR1 SNHLY and CDR2 FYNNEI come from the germline V gene. The CDR3 sequence is 14 residues long. After removal of 5 bases from V and 8 bases from J, the junction contained 9 bases not matched to a gene. CDR3 nucleotides: TGTGCCAGCAGTTCCGCGATTACAGGGGATGAGCAGTTCTTC. This sequence encodes CASSSAITGDEQFF.

The chain combines TRBV7-9 with TRBJ1-2, with TRBD1 as a possible D gene (6 bases). Germline-derived CDR1 and CDR2 are SEHNR and FQNEAQ (reference sequence). The CDR3 covers 11 residues. V was trimmed by 2 bases and J by 10 bases, leaving 8 bases between them. The CDR3: CASSLSGDYTF. Written as DNA, the CDR3 is TGTGCCAGCAGCTTATCAGGGGACTACACCTTC.

The CDR3 DNA follows: TGTGCCAGCAGAAGCGGGGAGCAGTTCTTC. Translated: CASRSGEQFF. The rearrangement uses TRBV2 and TRBJ2-1; a possible D gene is TRBD2 (6 bases). V lost 6 bases and J lost 10, with 7 bases in between. Germline V lookup: CDR1 SNHLY, CDR2 FYNNEI. This CDR3 region has 10 residues.

The rearrangement joins TRBV19 to TRBJ1-1; 7 bases fit TRBD1. This CDR3 region has 12 residues. Germline-derived CDR1 and CDR2 are LNHDA and SQIVND (reference sequence). The V gene end was trimmed by 6 bases and the J gene end by 4 bases; junction bases not matched to a gene: 2. The DNA for the CDR3 is TGTGCCAGTAGCGGACAGGTCACTGAAGCTTTCTTT. Residues: CASSGQVTEAFF.

The chain is built from TRBV14 and TRBJ2-7; TRBD1 agrees at 9 bases. Germline CDR1 SGHDN, CDR2 FVKESK. There are 17 residues in the CDR3. J was trimmed by 6 bases and V by 4 bases; bases with no gene match: 16. This CDR3 reads CASSPSWTGDLSGEQYF. The DNA of the CDR3 is TGTGCCAGCAGCCCGTCCTGGACAGGGGACCTTTCGGGCGAGCAGTACTTC.

CDR3 sequence (DNA): TGTGCCAGTAGTATTATGATAACCCGAAGCTACTCGAACACTGAAGCTTTCTTT. It encodes CASSIMITRSYSNTEAFF. The chain carries TRBV19 and TRBJ1-1, with D unclear. The CDR3 has 18 residues. V lost 3 bases to trimming and J lost 1 base, with 21 bases between them. The V gene's germline CDR1 is LNHDA and CDR2 SQIVND (reference sequence). Based on the CDR3 plus reference TRBV19 and TRBJ1-1, the full variable domain is DGGITQSPKYLFRKEGQNVTLSCEQNLNHDAMYWYRQDPGQGLRLIYYSQIVNDFQKGDIAEGYSVSREKKESFPLTVTSAQKNPTAFYLCASSIMITRSYSNTEAFFGQGTRLTVV.

This chain connects TRBV6-5 to TRBJ1-2, with 9 positions matching TRBD1. Germline V gene data show CDR1 as MNHEY and CDR2 as SVGAGI. With V trimmed by 7 bases and J by 7 bases, 13 bases remained unmatched. CDR3 length: 15 amino acids. As DNA, the CDR3 is TGTGCCAGCACCCCCCGTCTGGGACAGGGACGTGGCTACACCTTC. This codes for CASTPRLGQGRGYTF.

This clone was observed a handful of times. The CDR3 sequence is CASTENRGYEQYF. The CDR3 DNA is TGTGCCTCGACCGAGAACAGGGGCTACGAGCAGTACTTC. The chain has TRBV30 and TRBJ2-7; 7 positions match TRBD1. J lost 3 bases, V lost 7 bases, and 9 bases had no gene match. The CDR3 covers 13 residues. Germline V gene sequence: CDR1 GTSNPN, CDR2 SVGIG (reference sequence).

The V and J genes are TRBV28 and TRBJ2-3; 7 positions match TRBD1. The CDR3 is 16 residues long. Germline assignment: CDR1 MDHEN and CDR2 SYDVKM. The ends lost 3 bases at V and 2 bases at J; junction bases unmatched: 8. The CDR3 reads CASSFGQAMDTDTQYF. In DNA, the CDR3 is TGTGCCAGCAGTTTCGGACAGGCAATGGACACAGATACGCAGTATTTT.

The chain couples TRBV30 to TRBJ1-3; 8 bases line up with TRBD1. Germline CDR1 is GTSNPN and CDR2 is SVGIG (reference sequence). The CDR3 covers 19 residues. V trimming: 3 bases; J trimming: 0 bases; junction bases outside the gene matches: 16. In nucleotides, the CDR3 is TGTGCCTGGAGCATTGGCTTTGGGACAGGAGGACTCTCTGGAAACACCATATATTTT. Amino acid sequence: CAWSIGFGTGGLSGNTIYF.

This chain joins TRBV19 and TRBJ2-5; 7 bases match TRBD2. Per germline, CDR1 LNHDA and CDR2 SQIVND (reference sequence). The CDR3 loop spans 14 amino acids. Trimming removed 4 bases from V and 7 bases from J; junction bases left unmatched: 9. The CDR3 DNA is TGTGCCAGTAGTACTCCCGGGGGGAGTGGGACCCAGTACTTC. Translating gives CASSTPGGSGTQYF.